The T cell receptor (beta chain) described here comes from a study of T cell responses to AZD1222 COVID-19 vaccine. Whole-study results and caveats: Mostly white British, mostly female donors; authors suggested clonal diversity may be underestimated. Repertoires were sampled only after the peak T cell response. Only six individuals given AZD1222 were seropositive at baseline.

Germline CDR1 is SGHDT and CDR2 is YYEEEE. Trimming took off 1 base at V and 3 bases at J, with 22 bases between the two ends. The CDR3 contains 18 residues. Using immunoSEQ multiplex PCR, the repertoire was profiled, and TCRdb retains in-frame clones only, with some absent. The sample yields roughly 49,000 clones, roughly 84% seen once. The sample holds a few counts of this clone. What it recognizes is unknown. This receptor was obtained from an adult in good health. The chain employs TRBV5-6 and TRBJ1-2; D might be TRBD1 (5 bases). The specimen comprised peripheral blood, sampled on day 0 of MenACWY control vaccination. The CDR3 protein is CASSLFARELRRDYGYTF. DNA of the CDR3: TGTGCCAGCAGCTTGTTCGCCAGGGAATTGAGGAGGGACTATGGCTACACCTTC.